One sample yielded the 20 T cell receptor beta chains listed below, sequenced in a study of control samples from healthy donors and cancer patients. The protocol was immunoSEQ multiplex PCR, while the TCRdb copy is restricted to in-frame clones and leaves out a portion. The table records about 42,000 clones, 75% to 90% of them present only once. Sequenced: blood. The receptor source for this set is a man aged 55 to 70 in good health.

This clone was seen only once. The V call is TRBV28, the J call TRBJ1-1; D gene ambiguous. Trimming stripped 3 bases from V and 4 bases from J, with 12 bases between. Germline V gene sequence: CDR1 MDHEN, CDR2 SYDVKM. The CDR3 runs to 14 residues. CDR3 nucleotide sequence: TGTGCCAGCAGTTTGAAGTGGTTGGGCACTGAAGCTTTCTTT. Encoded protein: CASSLKWLGTEAFF.

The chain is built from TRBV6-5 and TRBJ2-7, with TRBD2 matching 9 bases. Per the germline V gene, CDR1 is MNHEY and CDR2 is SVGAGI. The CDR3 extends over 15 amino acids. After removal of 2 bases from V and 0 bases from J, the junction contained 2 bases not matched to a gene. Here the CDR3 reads CASSYSGRPSYEQYF. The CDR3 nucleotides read TGTGCCAGCAGTTACAGCGGGAGGCCCTCCTACGAGCAGTACTTC.

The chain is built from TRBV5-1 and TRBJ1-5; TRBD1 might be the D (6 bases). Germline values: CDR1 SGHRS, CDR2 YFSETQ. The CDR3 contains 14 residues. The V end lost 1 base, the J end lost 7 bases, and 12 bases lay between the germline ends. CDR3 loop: CASSLTGQGQPQHF. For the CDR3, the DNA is TGCGCCAGCAGCTTGACAGGGCAGGGACAGCCCCAGCATTTT. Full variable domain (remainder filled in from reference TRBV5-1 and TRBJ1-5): KAGVTQTPRYLIKTRGQQVTLSCSPISGHRSVSWYQQTPGQGLQFLFEYFSETQRNKGNFPGRFSGRQFSNSRSEMNVSTLELGDSALYLCASSLTGQGQPQHFGDGTRLSIL.

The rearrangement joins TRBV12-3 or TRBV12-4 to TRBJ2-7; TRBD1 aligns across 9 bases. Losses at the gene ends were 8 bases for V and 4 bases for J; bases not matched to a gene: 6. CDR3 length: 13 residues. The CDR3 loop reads CASGSGQGYEQYF. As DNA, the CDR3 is TGTGCCAGCGGGTCGGGACAGGGTTACGAGCAGTACTTC.

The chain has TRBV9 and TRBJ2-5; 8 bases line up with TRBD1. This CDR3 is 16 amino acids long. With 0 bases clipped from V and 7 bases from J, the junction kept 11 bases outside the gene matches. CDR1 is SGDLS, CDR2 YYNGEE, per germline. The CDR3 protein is CASSVEASDRGMTQYF. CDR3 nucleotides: TGTGCCAGCAGCGTAGAAGCCTCCGACAGGGGTATGACCCAGTACTTC.

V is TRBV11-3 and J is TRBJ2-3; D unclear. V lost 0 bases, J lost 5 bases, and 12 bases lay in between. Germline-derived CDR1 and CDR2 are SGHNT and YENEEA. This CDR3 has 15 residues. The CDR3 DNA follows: TGTGCCAGCAGCTTAGAGGGCAGGAAAGGAGATACGCAGTATTTT. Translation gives CASSLEGRKGDTQYF.

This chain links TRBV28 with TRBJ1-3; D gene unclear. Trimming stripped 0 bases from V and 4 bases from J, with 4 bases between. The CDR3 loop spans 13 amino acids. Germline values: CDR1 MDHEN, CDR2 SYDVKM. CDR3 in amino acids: CASSLWEGNTIYF. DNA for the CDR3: TGTGCCAGCAGTTTATGGGAAGGAAACACCATATATTTT.

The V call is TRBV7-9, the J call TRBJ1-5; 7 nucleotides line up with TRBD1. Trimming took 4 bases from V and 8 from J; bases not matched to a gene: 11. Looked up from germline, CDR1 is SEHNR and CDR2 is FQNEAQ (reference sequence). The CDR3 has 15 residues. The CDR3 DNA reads TGTGCCAGCAGCTCAGGTCGACAGGGTCAGGAGCCCCAGCATTTT. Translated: CASSSGRQGQEPQHF.

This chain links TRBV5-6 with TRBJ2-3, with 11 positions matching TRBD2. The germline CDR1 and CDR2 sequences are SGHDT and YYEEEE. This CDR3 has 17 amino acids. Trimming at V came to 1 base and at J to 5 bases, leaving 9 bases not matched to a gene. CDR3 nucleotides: TGTGCCAGCAGCTTGAGGGGGATAGGACTAGCGGGAGATACGCAGTATTTT. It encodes CASSLRGIGLAGDTQYF.

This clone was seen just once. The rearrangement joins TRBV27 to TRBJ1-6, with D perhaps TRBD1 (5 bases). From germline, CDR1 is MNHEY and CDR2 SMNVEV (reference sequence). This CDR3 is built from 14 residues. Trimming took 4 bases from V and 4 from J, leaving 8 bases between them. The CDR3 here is CASSYTGYNSPLHF. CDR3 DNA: TGTGCCAGCAGTTACACAGGTTATAATTCACCCCTCCACTTT.

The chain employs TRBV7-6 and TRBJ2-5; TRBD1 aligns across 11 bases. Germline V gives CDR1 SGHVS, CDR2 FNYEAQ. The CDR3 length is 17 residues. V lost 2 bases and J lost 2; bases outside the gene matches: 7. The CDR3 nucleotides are TGTGCCAGCAGCTTACTATCAGGGACAGGGGGTCAAGAGACCCAGTACTTC. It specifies CASSLLSGTGGQETQYF. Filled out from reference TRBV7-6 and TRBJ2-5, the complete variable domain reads GAGVSQSPRYKVTKRGQDVALRCDPISGHVSLYWYRQALGQGPEFLTYFNYEAQQDKSGLPNDRFSAERPEGSISTLTIQRTEQRDSAMYRCASSLLSGTGGQETQYFGPGTRLLVL.

The chain's CDR3 is CASSSPSGRAREQFF. The CDR3 bases are TGTGCCAGCAGTTCCCCTAGCGGGAGGGCCCGGGAGCAGTTCTTC. The V call is TRBV28, the J call TRBJ2-1; TRBD2 agrees at 12 bases. From germline, CDR1 is MDHEN and CDR2 SYDVKM. Trimming cost V 4 bases and J 10 bases; bases outside gene matches: 8. This CDR3 contains 15 residues.

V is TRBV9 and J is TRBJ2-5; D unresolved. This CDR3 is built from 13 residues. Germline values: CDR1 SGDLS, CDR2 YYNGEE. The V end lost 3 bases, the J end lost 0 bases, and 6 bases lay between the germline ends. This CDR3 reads CASSGHYQETQYF. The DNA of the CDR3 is TGTGCCAGCAGCGGACATTACCAAGAGACCCAGTACTTC. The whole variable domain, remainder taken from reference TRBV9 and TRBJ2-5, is DSGVTQTPKHLITATGQRVTLRCSPRSGDLSVYWYQQSLDQGLQFLIQYYNGEERAKGNILERFSAQQFPDLHSELNLSSLELGDSALYFCASSGHYQETQYFGPGTRLLVL.

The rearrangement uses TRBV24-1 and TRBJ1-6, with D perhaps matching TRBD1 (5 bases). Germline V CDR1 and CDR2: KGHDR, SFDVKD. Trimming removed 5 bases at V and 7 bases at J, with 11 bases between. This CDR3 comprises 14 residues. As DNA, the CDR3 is TGTGCCACCAGTGGGGGACGGACGAATTCACCCCTCCACTTT. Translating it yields CATSGGRTNSPLHF.

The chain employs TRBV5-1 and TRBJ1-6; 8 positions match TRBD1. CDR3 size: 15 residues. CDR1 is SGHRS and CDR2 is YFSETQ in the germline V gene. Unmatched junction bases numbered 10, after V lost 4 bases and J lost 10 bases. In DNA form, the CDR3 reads TGCGCCAGCAGCGTCCTCGGACAGGGCATCTCACCCCTCCACTTT. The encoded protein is CASSVLGQGISPLHF.

The CDR3 DNA sequence: TGTGCCTGGAGTGTAAGGACTAACTATGGCTACACCTTC. Translated, it gives CAWSVRTNYGYTF. This sequence joins TRBV30 and TRBJ1-2, with unresolved D. CDR1 GTSNPN and CDR2 SVGIG come from the germline V gene (reference sequence). The V gene lost 0 bases and the J gene lost 0 bases, with 5 bases spanning the gap. The CDR3 runs 13 residues.

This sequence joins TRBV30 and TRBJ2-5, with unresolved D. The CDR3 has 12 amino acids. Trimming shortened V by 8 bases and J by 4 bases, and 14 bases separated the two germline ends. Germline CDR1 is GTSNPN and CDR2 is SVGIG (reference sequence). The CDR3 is CALSPTGETQYF. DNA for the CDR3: TGTGCCCTTTCACCGACCGGAGAGACCCAGTACTTC.

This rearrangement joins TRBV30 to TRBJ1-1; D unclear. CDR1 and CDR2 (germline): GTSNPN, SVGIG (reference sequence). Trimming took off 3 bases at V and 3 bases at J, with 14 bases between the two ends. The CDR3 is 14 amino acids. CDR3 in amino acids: CAWRRQALDTEAFF. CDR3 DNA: TGTGCCTGGAGAAGGCAGGCCCTGGACACTGAAGCTTTCTTT.

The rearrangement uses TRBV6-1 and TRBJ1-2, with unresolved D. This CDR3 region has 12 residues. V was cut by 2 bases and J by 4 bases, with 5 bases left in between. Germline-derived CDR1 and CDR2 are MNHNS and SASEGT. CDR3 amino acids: CASSERVYGYTF. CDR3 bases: TGTGCCAGCAGTGAACGGGTCTATGGCTACACCTTC.

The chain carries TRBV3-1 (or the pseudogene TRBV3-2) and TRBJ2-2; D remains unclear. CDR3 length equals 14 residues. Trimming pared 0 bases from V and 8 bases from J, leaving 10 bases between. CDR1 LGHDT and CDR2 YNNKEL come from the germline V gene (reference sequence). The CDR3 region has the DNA TGTGCCAGCAGCCAAGATCCCCGCCTTGGGGAGCTGTTTTTT. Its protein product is CASSQDPRLGELFF.